This T cell receptor beta chain derives from a study of blood T cell repertoires in COVID-19. Study information: There were acute and convalescent COVID-19 samples, and they came from the United States, Italy and Spain. PBMCs, B-cell-depleted T cells, or T cells provided the cDNA or gDNA that made up the material.

Some clones are missing from TCRdb's copy, which holds only in-frame ones; the method was immunoSEQ multiplex PCR. The data contain 180,000 or so clones, approximately 80% of them singletons. This CDR3 region has 14 residues. CDR1 and CDR2 from the germline V gene are SGHTA and FQGNSA. The V end lost 3 bases, the J end lost 0 bases, and 6 bases lay between the germline ends. Patients of the Seattle cohort, enrolled during active infection, were followed longitudinally. This TCR was sampled from a woman aged 40 to 50 with COVID-19, enrolled during active disease. Sequenced sample: peripheral blood. The V call is TRBV7-2, the J call TRBJ1-3; D remains unclear. The CDR3 DNA sequence: TGTGCCAGCAGCTTCGGTATCTCTGGAAACACCATATATTTT. It is translated as CASSFGISGNTIYF.